The text below deals with one TCR beta chain. The antigen it recognizes is unknown. Per-base quality was not reported, and no clone a single base away is much larger than it. Its CDR3 holds 13 amino acids, cysteine through phenylalanine. Only CDR3 DNA is held: 39 bases, read in frame from base 1. Via the germline V gene, CDR1 is ENHRY and CDR2 SYGVKD. Trimming takes 4 bases from V and 6 bases from J, and the germline ends sit 10 bases apart. The library was built by means of the immunoSEQ multiplex PCR assay. Entries here come from immuneACCESS through TCRdb and include only in-frame sequences with V and J called. Some clones fail to appear in such tables; in the studies checked, an unresolved V gene covers under half of the shortfall, and the cause of the remainder is unknown. This sample has over 85,000 clones in its table, and about 88% of those were observed once. Of the sample, about 8.6% falls within the top ten clones.

The entry originates in a study of control samples from healthy donors and cancer patients (TCRdb year 2020). This sequence uses TRBV10-3 and TRBJ2-1; matching of 6 bases hints at TRBD1 as the D gene. The sequence came from a woman aged 45-65 years with colorectal cancer. Sample: PBMCs. The DNA reads as follows: TGTGCCATCAGTGTTCTAGGGGGCAATGAGCAGTTCTTC. This gives the protein CAISVLGGNEQFF.